The source of this T cell receptor (beta chain) is a study of beta chain features in type 1 diabetes. Study information: Healthy donors and patients had similar age, gender and cell yields. Study-level results: The study found that naive, central memory and Treg TCRB repertoires appeared more similar in patients than in healthy donors.

All of the isolated RNA was reverse transcribed, so expressed TCRB transcripts were sequenced. TCRdb's copy holds only in-frame clones and misses some; the assay was immunoSEQ multiplex PCR. This table has some 270,000 clones, 14% appearing once. Donors contributed one heparinised blood draw apiece, averaging roughly 0.12 L. Germline V gene sequence: CDR1 KGHSH, CDR2 LQKENI. V was pared by 3 bases and J by 0 bases, with 12 bases between. This CDR3 is 15 amino acids long. With respect to this clone: The antigen remains unidentified.

This sequence was found in a woman in her 40s in good health. Sequenced material: naive CD4+ T cells from blood. This chain uses TRBV18 with TRBJ2-7; tentative D call: TRBD1 (5 bases). The CDR3 reads CASSPLGQNSYEQYF. In nucleotides, the CDR3 is TGTGCCAGCTCACCCCTAGGACAAAACTCCTACGAGCAGTACTTC.